The 23 T cell receptor beta chains presented below share a single source sample, sequenced in a study of cytomegalovirus exposure and HLA in healthy donors. It was with 60 Vbeta and 13 Jbeta primers that the PCR ran. TCRdb's table, derived via immunoSEQ multiplex PCR, lists solely in-frame clones and lacks some. In the table there are around 120,000 clones, roughly 79% of which are singletons. Sequenced: PBMCs. These receptors all come from a woman aged 45 to 65 in good health and CMV-seronegative.

The rearrangement uses TRBV11-2 and TRBJ1-3; weak D call: TRBD1 (5 bases). CDR3 length equals 16 residues. Per germline, CDR1 SGHAT and CDR2 FQNNGV. The V and J ends lost 1 base and 3 bases respectively, with 13 bases between them. The CDR3 DNA reads as TGTGCCAGCAGCTTAGCGACAGCGAATCTTGGAAACACCATATATTTT. This sequence encodes CASSLATANLGNTIYF.

The V gene is TRBV29-1, the J gene TRBJ2-7, with a weak D call TRBD1 (6 bases). V lost 2 bases to trimming and J lost 3 bases, with 17 bases between them. The germline V gene has CDR1 SQVTM and CDR2 ANQGSEA. The CDR3 spans 15 residues. The CDR3 DNA sequence: TGCAGCGTTGAAAAAGCGACAGGTCGTGACTACGAGCAGTACTTC. Protein product: CSVEKATGRDYEQYF.

The V call is TRBV7-2, the J call TRBJ2-7, with 8 bases identical to TRBD1. The CDR3 is made up of 14 amino acids. V lost 5 bases and J lost 3; bases outside the gene matches: 6. Germline V gives CDR1 SGHTA, CDR2 FQGNSA. This chain's CDR3 is CASSIDRGYYEQYF. CDR3 in DNA: TGTGCCAGCAGCATCGACAGGGGCTACTACGAGCAGTACTTC.

This clone was seen once. The chain employs TRBV19 and TRBJ1-5, with TRBD1 matching over 8 bases. The CDR3 has 15 residues. The V segment lost 3 bases and the J segment 7 bases; nucleotides outside the gene matches: 8. Per the germline V gene, CDR1 is LNHDA and CDR2 is SQIVND (reference sequence). The CDR3 protein is CASSIEGRGRQPQHF. CDR3 in DNA: TGTGCCAGTAGTATCGAGGGCAGGGGGCGCCAGCCCCAGCATTTT.

V usage is TRBV19 and J usage is TRBJ1-1, with D possibly matching TRBD1 (6 bases). V shed 3 bases and J shed 0 bases, with 14 bases lying between them. Germline loops: CDR1 LNHDA, CDR2 SQIVND (reference sequence). The CDR3 runs to 16 residues. CDR3 nucleotide sequence: TGTGCCAGTAGTATCCTCGGGGGGCCCGTGAACACTGAAGCTTTCTTT. It is translated as CASSILGGPVNTEAFF.

This clone has a single count. Other DNA sequences in the same sample also yield this CDR3. The rearrangement links TRBV30 to TRBJ1-5, with 7 bases fitting TRBD1. This CDR3 spans 13 amino acids. The V gene end was trimmed by 1 base and the J gene end by 6 bases; junction bases not matched to a gene: 3. Germline CDR1 GTSNPN, CDR2 SVGIG (reference sequence). The CDR3 DNA follows: TGTGCCTGGAGTGGACAGGGTGGTCAGCCCCAGCATTTT. Protein sequence: CAWSGQGGQPQHF.

In this sample, this clone turned up a few times. The V gene is TRBV6-5, the J gene TRBJ1-1, with a possible D match to TRBD1 (5 bases). The germline gives CDR1 MNHEY, CDR2 SVGAGI. This CDR3 has 16 amino acids. V was clipped by 0 bases and J by 1 base, with 12 bases between them. The CDR3 loop is CASSYSRQGGNTEAFF. The CDR3 nucleotides are TGTGCCAGCAGTTACTCCCGCCAGGGTGGGAACACTGAAGCTTTCTTT.

The V call is TRBV4-3, the J call TRBJ2-5; no clear D. This CDR3 is built from 15 residues. Deletions cut 0 bases from V and 0 bases from J, with 8 bases between. Germline CDR1 and CDR2: LGHNA and YSLEER. For the CDR3, the DNA is TGCGCCAGCAGCCAAGATTGGCGGAACCAAGAGACCCAGTACTTC. As protein: CASSQDWRNQETQYF.

This clone was observed once. The chain links TRBV11-3 to TRBJ1-3; D may be TRBD1 (6 bases). V lost 5 bases and J 2 bases, leaving 7 bases between the germline ends. Germline V gives CDR1 SGHNT, CDR2 YENEEA. The CDR3 has 13 amino acids. The CDR3 region has the DNA TGTGCCAGCAGCCCAGGGGCTGGAAACACCATATATTTT. This gives the protein CASSPGAGNTIYF.

The rearrangement joins TRBV27 to TRBJ1-2, with a possible D match to TRBD1 (6 bases). Trimming cost V 4 bases and J 5 bases, with 11 bases left between them. The CDR3 length is 13 residues. Germline V gene lookup returns CDR1 MNHEY and CDR2 SMNVEV (reference sequence). The CDR3 protein is CASSSRTEYGYTF. Written as DNA, the CDR3 is TGTGCCAGCAGTTCTCGGACAGAATATGGCTACACCTTC.

The chain uses TRBV5-1 and TRBJ2-7; TRBD2 agrees at 9 bases. The CDR3 loop spans 15 amino acids. J lost 0 bases, V lost 0 bases, and 1 base had no gene match. CDR1 and CDR2 from the germline V gene are SGHRS and YFSETQ. The CDR3 sequence is CASSLVSGSSYEQYF. The DNA for the CDR3 is TGCGCCAGCAGCTTGGTTAGCGGGAGCTCCTACGAGCAGTACTTC.

The chain combines TRBV6-1 with TRBJ2-7, with 15 bases lining up with TRBD2. The germline V gene has CDR1 MNHNS and CDR2 SASEGT. Trimming took 5 bases from V and 7 from J; bases not matched to a gene: 6. This CDR3 is built from 15 residues. CDR3: CASSPRTSGRDEQYF. DNA for the CDR3: TGTGCCAGCAGTCCCCGGACTAGCGGGAGGGATGAGCAGTACTTC.

This clone was detected a few times. The rearrangement joins TRBV28 to TRBJ1-1; D perhaps matches TRBD1 (6 bases). The CDR3 spans 18 residues. Germline CDR1 MDHEN, CDR2 SYDVKM. V was trimmed by 1 base and J by 0 bases, leaving 18 bases between them. DNA for the CDR3: TGTGCCAGCAGTTTATCTGGACAGCTGGGCCCGATGAACACTGAAGCTTTCTTT. The encoded protein is CASSLSGQLGPMNTEAFF.

V is TRBV6-5 and J is TRBJ2-5, with 9 bases that match TRBD1. Trimming removed 4 bases from V and 5 bases from J; junction bases left unmatched: 2. CDR3 length: 13 amino acids. Per the germline V gene, CDR1 is MNHEY and CDR2 is SVGAGI. CDR3 residues: CASSWTGEETQYF. The CDR3 region has the DNA TGTGCCAGCAGTTGGACAGGGGAGGAGACCCAGTACTTC.

This clone was observed a handful of times. The gene calls are TRBV7-2 and TRBJ1-5; 8 bases fit TRBD1. This CDR3 has 15 amino acids. The germline gives CDR1 SGHTA, CDR2 FQGNSA. V dropped 2 bases and J dropped 7; count of bases not matched to a gene: 7. The CDR3 loop reads CASSLWAGGVQPQHF. The DNA of the CDR3 is TGTGCCAGCAGCTTATGGGCAGGGGGCGTACAGCCCCAGCATTTT.

The count of this clone is one. The junction and the germline gene differ at one end; a read error may be behind it. J is TRBJ1-2 and V is TRBV29-1, with 7 positions matching TRBD1. This CDR3 is built from 13 residues. CDR1 SQVTM and CDR2 ANQGSEA come from the germline V gene. Here the CDR3 DNA reads TGCAGCGTTGCCCGGGACAGCGGCTATGGCTACCCCTTC. As protein: CSVARDSGYGYPF.

This clone appeared a single time. The chain links TRBV2 to TRBJ2-7, with D maybe TRBD1 (6 bases). Per the germline V gene, CDR1 is SNHLY and CDR2 is FYNNEI. Trimming pared 2 bases from V and 4 bases from J, leaving 6 bases between. This CDR3 region has 12 residues. The CDR3 is CASSEQGYEQYV. In nucleotides, the CDR3 is TGTGCCAGCAGTGAACAGGGGTACGAGCAGTACGTC.

The J gene is TRBJ2-7, the V gene TRBV6-5; D not certain. From germline, CDR1 is MNHEY and CDR2 SVGAGI. There are 13 residues in the CDR3. The V end was cut by 6 bases, the J end by 3 bases, with 12 bases between. This CDR3 is CASSLDTSYEQYF. The CDR3 DNA follows: TGTGCCAGCAGCCTCGACACCAGCTACGAGCAGTACTTC.

Comment on this clone: The junction and the germline gene differ at one end; a read error may be behind it. This chain joins TRBV4-1 and TRBJ1-2; D might be TRBD1 (6 bases). This CDR3 spans 16 amino acids. Looked up from germline, CDR1 is MGHRA and CDR2 is YSYEKL. In nucleotides, the CDR3 is TGCGCCAGCAGCAATTACAGGGTAGGGGCTAACTATGGCTACCCCTTC. This codes for CASSNYRVGANYGYPF.

The rearrangement links TRBV7-2 to TRBJ2-3; 14 nucleotides line up with TRBD2. This CDR3 is built from 18 residues. V shed 2 bases, J shed 6 bases, and the junction held 10 bases outside the gene matches. Germline lookup yields CDR1 SGHTA and CDR2 FQGNSA. The CDR3 DNA reads as TGTGCCAGCAGCTTATCCCTCCGACTAGCGGGAGGGGCGGATACGCAGTATTTT. Translation: CASSLSLRLAGGADTQYF.

Only a few counts were recorded for this clone. This chain connects TRBV11-3 to TRBJ2-6; TRBD1 is a possible D gene (6 bases). This CDR3 is 19 amino acids long. Germline V lookup: CDR1 SGHNT, CDR2 YENEEA. V was clipped by 0 bases and J by 0 bases, with 15 bases between them. The CDR3 protein is CASSLEGYRANSGANVLTF. The CDR3 DNA reads as TGTGCCAGCAGCTTAGAAGGGTACAGGGCAAACTCTGGGGCCAACGTCCTGACTTTC.

This clone was counted between two and nine times. The rearrangement links TRBV7-9 to TRBJ2-2; TRBD2 agrees at 8 bases. The CDR3 length is 17 residues. CDR1 and CDR2 (germline): SEHNR, FQNEAQ (reference sequence). Trimming cost V 3 bases and J 5 bases; bases outside gene matches: 11. The CDR3 here is CASSFVQAGVYTGELFF. CDR3 coding DNA: TGTGCCAGCAGCTTCGTCCAAGCGGGAGTCTATACCGGGGAGCTGTTTTTT.

The J gene is TRBJ2-2, the V gene TRBV2; D might be TRBD1 (5 bases). CDR1 and CDR2 (germline): SNHLY, FYNNEI. Trimming stripped 6 bases from V and 7 bases from J, with 15 bases between. This CDR3 comprises 14 residues. The DNA of the CDR3 is TGTGCCAGCAGCCCCAGGGTGTCGATCGGGGAGCTGTTTTTT. Its translation: CASSPRVSIGELFF.